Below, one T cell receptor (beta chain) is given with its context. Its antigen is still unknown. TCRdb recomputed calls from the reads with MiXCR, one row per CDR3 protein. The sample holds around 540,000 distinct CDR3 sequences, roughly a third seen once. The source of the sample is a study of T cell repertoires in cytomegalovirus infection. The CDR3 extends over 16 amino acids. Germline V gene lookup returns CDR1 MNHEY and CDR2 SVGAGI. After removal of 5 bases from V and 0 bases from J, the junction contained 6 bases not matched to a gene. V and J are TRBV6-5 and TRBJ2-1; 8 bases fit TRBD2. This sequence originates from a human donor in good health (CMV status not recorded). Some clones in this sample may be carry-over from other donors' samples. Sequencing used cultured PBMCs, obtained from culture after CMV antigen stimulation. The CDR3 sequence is CASSPTAGVSYNEQFF. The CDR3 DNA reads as TGTGCCAGCAGTCCCACAGCGGGAGTCTCCTACAATGAGCAGTTCTTC.